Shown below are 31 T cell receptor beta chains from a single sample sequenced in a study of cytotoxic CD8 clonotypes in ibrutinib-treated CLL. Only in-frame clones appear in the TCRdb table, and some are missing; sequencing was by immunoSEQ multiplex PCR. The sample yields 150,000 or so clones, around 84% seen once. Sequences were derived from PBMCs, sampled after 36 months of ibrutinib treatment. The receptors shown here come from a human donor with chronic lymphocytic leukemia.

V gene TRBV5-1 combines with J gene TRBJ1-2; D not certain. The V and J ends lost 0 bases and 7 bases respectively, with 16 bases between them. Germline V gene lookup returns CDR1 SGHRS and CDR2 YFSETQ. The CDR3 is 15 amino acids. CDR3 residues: CASSLAVLDGGGYTF. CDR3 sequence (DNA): TGCGCCAGCAGCTTGGCGGTTCTGGACGGAGGTGGCTACACCTTC.

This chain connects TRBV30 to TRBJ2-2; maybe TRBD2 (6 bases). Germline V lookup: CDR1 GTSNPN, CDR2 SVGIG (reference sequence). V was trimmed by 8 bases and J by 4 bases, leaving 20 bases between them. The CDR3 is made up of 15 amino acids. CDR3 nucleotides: TGTGCCGCGGCCCCGGGGGTTTTGGGCACCGGGGAGCTGTTTTTT. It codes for CAAAPGVLGTGELFF.

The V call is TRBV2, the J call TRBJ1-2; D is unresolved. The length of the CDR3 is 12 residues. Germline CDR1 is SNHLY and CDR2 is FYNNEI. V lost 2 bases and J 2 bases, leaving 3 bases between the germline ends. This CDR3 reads CASSEQNYGYTF. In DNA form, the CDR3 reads TGTGCCAGCAGTGAACAGAACTATGGCTACACCTTC.

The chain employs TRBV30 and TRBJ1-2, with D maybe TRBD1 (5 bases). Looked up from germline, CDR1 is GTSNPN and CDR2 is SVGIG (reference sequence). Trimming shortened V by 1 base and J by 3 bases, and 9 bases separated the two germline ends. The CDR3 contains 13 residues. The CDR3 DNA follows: TGTGCCTGGAGTGGGCAGGGTGACTATGGCTACACCTTC. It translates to CAWSGQGDYGYTF. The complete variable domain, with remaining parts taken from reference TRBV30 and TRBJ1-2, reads SQTIHQWPATLVQPVGSPLSLECTVEGTSNPNLYWYRQAAGRGLQLLFYSVGIGQISSEVPQNLSASRPQDRQFILSSKKLLLSDSGFYLCAWSGQGDYGYTFGSGTRLTVV.

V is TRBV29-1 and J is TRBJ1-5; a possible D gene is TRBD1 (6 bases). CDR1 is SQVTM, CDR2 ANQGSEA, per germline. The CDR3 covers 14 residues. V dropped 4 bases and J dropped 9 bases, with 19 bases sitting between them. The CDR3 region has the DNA TGCAGCGTTGCTGTCGACAGGTTGAACGCGCCCCAGCATTTT. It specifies CSVAVDRLNAPQHF.

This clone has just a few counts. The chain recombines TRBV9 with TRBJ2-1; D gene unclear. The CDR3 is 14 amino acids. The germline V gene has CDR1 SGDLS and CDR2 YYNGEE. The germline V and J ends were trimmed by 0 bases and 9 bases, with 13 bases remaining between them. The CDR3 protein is CASSVEVRVGEQFF. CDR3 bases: TGTGCCAGCAGCGTAGAAGTCCGGGTAGGTGAGCAGTTCTTC. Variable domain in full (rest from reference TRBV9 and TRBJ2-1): DSGVTQTPKHLITATGQRVTLRCSPRSGDLSVYWYQQSLDQGLQFLIQYYNGEERAKGNILERFSAQQFPDLHSELNLSSLELGDSALYFCASSVEVRVGEQFFGPGTRLTVL.

CDR3 DNA sequence: TGTGCCAGCAGTTACGCGGGGGCTAATGAAAAACTGTTTTTT. Its translation is CASSYAGANEKLFF. The chain is built from TRBV6-5 and TRBJ1-4; perhaps TRBD1 as D (5 bases). CDR1 MNHEY and CDR2 SVGAGI come from the germline V gene. V lost 2 bases to trimming and J lost 3 bases, with 7 bases between them. The CDR3 has 14 residues.

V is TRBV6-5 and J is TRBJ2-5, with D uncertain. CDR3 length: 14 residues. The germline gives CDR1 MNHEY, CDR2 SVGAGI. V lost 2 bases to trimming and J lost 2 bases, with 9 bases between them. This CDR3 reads CASSYGWEQETQYF. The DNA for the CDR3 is TGTGCCAGCAGTTACGGGTGGGAACAAGAGACCCAGTACTTC.

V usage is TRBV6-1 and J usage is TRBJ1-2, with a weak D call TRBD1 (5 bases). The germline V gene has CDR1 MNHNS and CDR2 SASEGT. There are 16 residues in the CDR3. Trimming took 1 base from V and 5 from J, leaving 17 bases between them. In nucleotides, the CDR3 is TGTGCCAGCAGTGAAGAGGTTGCCGCGACAGTTTATGGCTACACCTTC. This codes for CASSEEVAATVYGYTF.

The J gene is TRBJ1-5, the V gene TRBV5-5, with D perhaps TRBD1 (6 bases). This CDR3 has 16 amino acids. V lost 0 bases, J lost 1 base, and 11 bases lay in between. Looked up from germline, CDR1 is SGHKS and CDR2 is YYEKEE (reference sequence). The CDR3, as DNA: TGTGCCAGCAGCTTGGTATTTGGGGGCAGCAATCAGCCCCAGCATTTT. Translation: CASSLVFGGSNQPQHF.

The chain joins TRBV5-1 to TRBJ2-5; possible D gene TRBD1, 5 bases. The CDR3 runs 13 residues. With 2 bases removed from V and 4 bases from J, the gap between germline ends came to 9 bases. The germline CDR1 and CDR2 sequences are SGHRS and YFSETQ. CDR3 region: CASSFWGGETQYF. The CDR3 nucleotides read TGCGCCAGCAGCTTTTGGGGCGGAGAGACCCAGTACTTC.

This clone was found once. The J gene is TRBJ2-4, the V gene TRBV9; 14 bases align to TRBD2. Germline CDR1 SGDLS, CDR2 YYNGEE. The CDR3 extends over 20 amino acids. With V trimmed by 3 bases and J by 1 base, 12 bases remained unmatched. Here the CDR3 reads CASSAEPGLAGVWAKNIQYF. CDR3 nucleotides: TGTGCCAGCAGCGCCGAACCGGGACTAGCGGGAGTTTGGGCCAAAAACATTCAGTACTTC.

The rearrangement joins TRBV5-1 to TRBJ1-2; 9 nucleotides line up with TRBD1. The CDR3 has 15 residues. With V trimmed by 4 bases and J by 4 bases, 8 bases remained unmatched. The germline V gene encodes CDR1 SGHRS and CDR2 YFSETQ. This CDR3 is CASSLTGGSAYGYTF. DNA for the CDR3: TGCGCCAGCAGCCTTACAGGGGGCTCCGCCTATGGCTACACCTTC.

This CDR3 reads CASSPEGGGYGYTF. The CDR3, as DNA: TGTGCCAGCAGCCCCGAGGGGGGGGGCTATGGCTACACCTTC. The rearrangement joins TRBV6-5 to TRBJ1-2, with D possibly being TRBD1 (6 bases). Looked up from germline, CDR1 is MNHEY and CDR2 is SVGAGI. Trimming took off 6 bases at V and 4 bases at J, with 15 bases between the two ends. The CDR3 totals 14 residues.

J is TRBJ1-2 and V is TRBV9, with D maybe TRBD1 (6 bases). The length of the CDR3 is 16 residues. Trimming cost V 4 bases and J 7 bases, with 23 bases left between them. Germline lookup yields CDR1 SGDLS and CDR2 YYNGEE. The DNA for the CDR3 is TGTGCCAGCAGCCCTCCAACCCTGGGGGGCGTCGGTGGCTACACCTTC. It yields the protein CASSPPTLGGVGGYTF. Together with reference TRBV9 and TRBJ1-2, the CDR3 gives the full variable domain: DSGVTQTPKHLITATGQRVTLRCSPRSGDLSVYWYQQSLDQGLQFLIQYYNGEERAKGNILERFSAQQFPDLHSELNLSSLELGDSALYFCASSPPTLGGVGGYTFGSGTRLTVV.

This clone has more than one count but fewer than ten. CDR3 in amino acids: CASSQQDRGTQPQHF. CDR3 DNA sequence: TGCGCCAGCAGCCAACAGGACAGAGGCACCCAGCCCCAGCATTTT. The genes are TRBV4-1 and TRBJ1-5, with a possible D match to TRBD1 (6 bases). The CDR3 loop spans 15 amino acids. The V end was cut by 2 bases, the J end by 7 bases, with 15 bases between. Germline V gene sequence: CDR1 MGHRA, CDR2 YSYEKL.

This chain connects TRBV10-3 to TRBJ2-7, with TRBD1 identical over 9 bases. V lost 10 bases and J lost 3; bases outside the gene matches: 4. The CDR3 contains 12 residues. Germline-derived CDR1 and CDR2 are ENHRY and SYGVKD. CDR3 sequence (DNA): TGTGCCACCACGGGACAGGGCTACGAGCAGTACTTC. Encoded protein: CATTGQGYEQYF.

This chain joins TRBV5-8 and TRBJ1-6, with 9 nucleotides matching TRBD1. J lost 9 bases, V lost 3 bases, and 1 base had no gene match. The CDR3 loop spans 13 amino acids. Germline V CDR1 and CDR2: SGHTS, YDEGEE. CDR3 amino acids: CASSWDRVSPLHF. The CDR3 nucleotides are TGTGCCAGCAGCTGGGACAGGGTTTCACCCCTCCACTTT.

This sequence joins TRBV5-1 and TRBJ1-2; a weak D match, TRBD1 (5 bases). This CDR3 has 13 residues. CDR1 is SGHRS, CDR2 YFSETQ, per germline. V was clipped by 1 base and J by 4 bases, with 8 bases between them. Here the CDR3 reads CASSLQGPYGYTF. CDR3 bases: TGCGCCAGCAGCTTGCAGGGCCCCTATGGCTACACCTTC.

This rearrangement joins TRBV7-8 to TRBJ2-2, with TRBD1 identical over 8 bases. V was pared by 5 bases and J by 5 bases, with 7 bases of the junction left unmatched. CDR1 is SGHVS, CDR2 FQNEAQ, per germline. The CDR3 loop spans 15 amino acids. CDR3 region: CASSRQGFSTGELFF. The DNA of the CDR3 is TGTGCCAGCAGCCGACAGGGGTTTAGTACCGGGGAGCTGTTTTTT.

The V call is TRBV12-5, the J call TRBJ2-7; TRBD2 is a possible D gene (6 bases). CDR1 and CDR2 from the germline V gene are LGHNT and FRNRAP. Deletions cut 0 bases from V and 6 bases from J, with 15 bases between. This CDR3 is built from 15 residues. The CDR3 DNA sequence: TGTGCTAGTGGTTTGGTAAGGCTAGCGCACGGCGAGCAGTACTTC. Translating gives CASGLVRLAHGEQYF. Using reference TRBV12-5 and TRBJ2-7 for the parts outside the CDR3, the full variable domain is DARVTQTPRHKVTEMGQEVTMRCQPILGHNTVFWYRQTMMQGLELLAYFRNRAPLDDSGMPKDRFSAEMPDATLATLKIQPSEPRDSAVYFCASGLVRLAHGEQYFGPGTRLTVT.

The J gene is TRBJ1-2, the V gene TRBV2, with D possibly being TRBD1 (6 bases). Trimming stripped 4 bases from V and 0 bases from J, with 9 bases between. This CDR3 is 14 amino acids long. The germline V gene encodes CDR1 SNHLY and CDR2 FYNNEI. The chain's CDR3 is CASSGTVTNYGYTF. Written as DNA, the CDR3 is TGTGCCAGCAGTGGGACAGTTACTAACTATGGCTACACCTTC.

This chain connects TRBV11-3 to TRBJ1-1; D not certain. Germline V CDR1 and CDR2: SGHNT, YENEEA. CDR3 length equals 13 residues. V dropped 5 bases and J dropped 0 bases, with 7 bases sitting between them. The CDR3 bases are TGTGCCAGCAGCCTAGGCGTGAACACTGAAGCTTTCTTT. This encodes CASSLGVNTEAFF.

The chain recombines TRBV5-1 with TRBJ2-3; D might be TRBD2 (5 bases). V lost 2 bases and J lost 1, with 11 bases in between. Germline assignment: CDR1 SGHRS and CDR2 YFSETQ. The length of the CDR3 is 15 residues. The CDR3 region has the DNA TGCGCCAGCAGCTTTCGGGGAACGGGCACAGATACGCAGTATTTT. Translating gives CASSFRGTGTDTQYF.

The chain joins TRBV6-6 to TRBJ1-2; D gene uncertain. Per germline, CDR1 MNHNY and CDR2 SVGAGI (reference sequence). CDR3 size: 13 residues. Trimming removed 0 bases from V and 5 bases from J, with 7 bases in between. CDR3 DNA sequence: TGTGCCAGCAGTTACTCGATGAGTTATGGCTACACCTTC. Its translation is CASSYSMSYGYTF.

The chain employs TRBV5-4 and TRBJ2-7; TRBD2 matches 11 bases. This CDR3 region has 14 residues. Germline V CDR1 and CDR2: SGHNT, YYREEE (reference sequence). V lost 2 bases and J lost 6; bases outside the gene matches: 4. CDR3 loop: CASSFPLAGAEQYF. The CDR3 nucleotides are TGTGCCAGCAGCTTCCCACTAGCGGGAGCCGAGCAGTACTTC.

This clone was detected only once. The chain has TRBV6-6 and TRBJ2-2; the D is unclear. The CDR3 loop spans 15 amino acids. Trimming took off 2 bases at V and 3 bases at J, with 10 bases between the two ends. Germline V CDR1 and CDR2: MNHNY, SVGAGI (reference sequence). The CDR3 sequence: CASSYVSGYTGELFF. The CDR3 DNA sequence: TGTGCCAGCAGTTACGTCTCTGGGTACACCGGGGAGCTGTTTTTT.

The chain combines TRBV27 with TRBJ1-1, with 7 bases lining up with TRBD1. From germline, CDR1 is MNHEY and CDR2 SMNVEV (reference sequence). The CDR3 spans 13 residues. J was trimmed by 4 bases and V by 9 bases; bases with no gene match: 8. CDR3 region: CASHRGLGTEAFF. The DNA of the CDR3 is TGTGCCAGTCACAGGGGACTTGGCACTGAAGCTTTCTTT.

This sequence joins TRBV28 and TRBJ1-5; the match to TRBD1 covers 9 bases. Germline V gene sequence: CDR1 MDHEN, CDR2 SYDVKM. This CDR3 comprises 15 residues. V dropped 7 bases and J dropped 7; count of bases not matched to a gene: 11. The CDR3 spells CASTLTGTGLQPQHF. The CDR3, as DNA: TGTGCCAGCACCTTAACGGGGACAGGGTTGCAGCCCCAGCATTTT.

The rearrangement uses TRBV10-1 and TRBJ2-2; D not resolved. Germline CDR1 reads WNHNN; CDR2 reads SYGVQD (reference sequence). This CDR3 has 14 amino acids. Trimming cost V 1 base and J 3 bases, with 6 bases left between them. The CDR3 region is CASSEFPHTGELFF. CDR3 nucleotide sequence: TGCGCCAGCAGTGAGTTTCCGCACACCGGGGAGCTGTTTTTT.

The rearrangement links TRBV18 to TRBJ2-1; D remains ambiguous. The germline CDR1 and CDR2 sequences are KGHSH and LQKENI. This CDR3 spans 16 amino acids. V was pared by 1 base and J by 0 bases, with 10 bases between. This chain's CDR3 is CASSPLPGGSYNEQFF. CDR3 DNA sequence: TGTGCCAGCTCACCACTTCCAGGCGGCTCCTACAATGAGCAGTTCTTC.